The 20 T cell receptor beta chains in this list originate from one sample, sequenced in a study of cytomegalovirus exposure and HLA in healthy donors. The PCR had 60 Vbeta and 13 Jbeta primers. The method was immunoSEQ multiplex PCR; TCRdb's version includes in-frame clones alone and lacks a portion of them. The sample carries more than 150,000 clones, 87% recorded once. The sample consisted of PBMCs. All receptors derive from a girl under three years old in good health and CMV-seronegative.

In this sample, this clone turned up a few times. The chain joins TRBV30 to TRBJ1-4, with 8 nucleotides matching TRBD1. Germline trimming cut 3 bases from V and 8 bases from J; bases unmatched to any gene: 8. The CDR3 spans 14 residues. Germline V gene lookup returns CDR1 GTSNPN and CDR2 SVGIG (reference sequence). The DNA of the CDR3 is TGTGCCTGGAGCCGGACAGGGTTAATGGAAAAACTGTTTTTT. As protein: CAWSRTGLMEKLFF.

The chain couples TRBV7-2 to TRBJ1-2; tentatively, D is TRBD1 (6 bases). This CDR3 has 15 amino acids. Germline-derived CDR1 and CDR2 are SGHTA and FQGNSA. V was shortened by 5 bases and J by 4 bases, with 17 bases between the two germline ends. The CDR3 nucleotides read TGTGCCAGCAGCCCTACAGGGAGCAATATCTATGGCTACACCTTC. It translates to CASSPTGSNIYGYTF.

This clone was picked up a small number of times. The V call is TRBV9, the J call TRBJ1-2; no clear D gene. This CDR3 is 15 amino acids long. The V end lost 0 bases, the J end lost 3 bases, and 12 bases lay between the germline ends. The germline CDR1 and CDR2 sequences are SGDLS and YYNGEE. Written as DNA, the CDR3 is TGTGCCAGCAGCGTAGGTCGGGGTTGGGACTATGGCTACACCTTC. Its protein product is CASSVGRGWDYGYTF.

This chain links TRBV27 with TRBJ2-3, with 7 bases lining up with TRBD1. The CDR3 has 16 residues. Germline V gene lookup returns CDR1 MNHEY and CDR2 SMNVEV (reference sequence). V gave up 4 bases and J gave up 2 bases; unmatched junction bases: 9. The CDR3 DNA reads as TGTGCCAGCAGTTCCCCACGGGACAGTTACACAGATACGCAGTATTTT. Translating gives CASSSPRDSYTDTQYF.

The chain employs TRBV5-1 and TRBJ2-2, with a weak D call TRBD1 (5 bases). Germline-derived CDR1 and CDR2 are SGHRS and YFSETQ. CDR3 length: 15 amino acids. Trimming took off 0 bases at V and 4 bases at J, with 10 bases between the two ends. CDR3 sequence (DNA): TGCGCCAGCAGCTTGGTCTCAGGGCGCACCGGGGAGCTGTTTTTT. Encoded protein: CASSLVSGRTGELFF.

The chain joins TRBV2 to TRBJ1-5, with D maybe TRBD1 (5 bases). V gave up 4 bases and J gave up 4 bases, with 11 bases separating them. This CDR3 region has 14 residues. Germline lookup yields CDR1 SNHLY and CDR2 FYNNEI. CDR3 DNA sequence: TGTGCCAGCAGTGTCGGGGGGTGGAATCAGCCCCAGCATTTT. Translation gives CASSVGGWNQPQHF.

This clone came up once. The same CDR3 can be traced to other DNA sequences in this sample. The chain links TRBV7-8 to TRBJ2-7; D not resolved. CDR3 size: 13 residues. The germline V and J ends were trimmed by 2 bases and 5 bases, with 10 bases remaining between them. CDR1 SGHVS and CDR2 FQNEAQ come from the germline V gene. CDR3 sequence (DNA): TGTGCCAGCAGCTTAAGTTTCTCGGACGAGCAGTACTTC. As protein: CASSLSFSDEQYF.

The chain recombines TRBV30 with TRBJ2-3, with TRBD1 matching over 7 bases. V trimming: 6 bases; J trimming: 1 base; junction bases outside the gene matches: 1. The CDR3 runs 12 residues. Germline V lookup: CDR1 GTSNPN, CDR2 SVGIG (reference sequence). In nucleotides, the CDR3 is TGTGCCTGCGGACAGGGCACAGATACGCAGTATTTT. The encoded protein is CACGQGTDTQYF. The variable domain in full, with the rest retrieved from reference TRBV30 and TRBJ2-3, is SQTIHQWPATLVQPVGSPLSLECTVEGTSNPNLYWYRQAAGRGLQLLFYSVGIGQISSEVPQNLSASRPQDRQFILSSKKLLLSDSGFYLCACGQGTDTQYFGPGTRLTVL.

The rearrangement uses TRBV6-5 and TRBJ2-7; D might be TRBD1 (6 bases). V shed 4 bases and J shed 2 bases, with 12 bases lying between them. The CDR3 is 14 amino acids. Germline V lookup: CDR1 MNHEY, CDR2 SVGAGI. The CDR3 protein is CASSSGTIPYEQYF. The CDR3 coding sequence is TGTGCCAGCAGTTCCGGGACAATACCCTACGAGCAGTACTTC.

This chain uses TRBV10-3 with TRBJ1-3, with a possible D match to TRBD1 (6 bases). V dropped 3 bases and J dropped 2 bases, with 14 bases sitting between them. The germline gives CDR1 ENHRY, CDR2 SYGVKD. The CDR3 spans 16 residues. CDR3 nucleotides: TGTGCCATCAGTGATCCAGGGGACCGGGCTGGAAACACCATATATTTT. Translation gives CAISDPGDRAGNTIYF.

V is TRBV6-1 and J is TRBJ2-1; D uncertain. V was cut by 6 bases and J by 7 bases, with 16 bases left in between. CDR3 length: 14 amino acids. Germline CDR1 MNHNS, CDR2 SASEGT. As DNA, the CDR3 is TGTGCCAGCAGCGAGATTTATACTGTTAATGAGCAGTTCTTC. Residues: CASSEIYTVNEQFF.

The J gene is TRBJ2-7, the V gene TRBV5-1; tentative D call: TRBD1 (5 bases). Germline assignment: CDR1 SGHRS and CDR2 YFSETQ. Trimming shortened V by 0 bases and J by 1 base, and 8 bases separated the two germline ends. CDR3 length: 14 residues. The CDR3 DNA reads as TGCGCCAGCAGCTTGGCGCAGGGTTCCTACGAGCAGTACTTC. Its protein product is CASSLAQGSYEQYF.

The rearrangement links TRBV2 to TRBJ2-5, with 12 bases identical to TRBD2. This CDR3 comprises 16 residues. V shed 7 bases and J 2 bases; nucleotides not matched to a gene: 8. CDR1 is SNHLY, CDR2 FYNNEI, per germline. CDR3 residues: CASKGLAGEIQETQYF. The DNA of the CDR3 is TGTGCCAGCAAGGGACTAGCGGGTGAAATTCAAGAGACCCAGTACTTC.

This sequence joins TRBV11-2 and TRBJ2-5, with 11 bases that match TRBD1. The DNA end is a closer match to TRBJ2-7, so the J assignment may be wrong. This CDR3 region has 13 residues. Germline CDR1 SGHAT, CDR2 FQNNGV. As DNA, the CDR3 is TGTGCCAGCAGCGTAGGACAGGGGGCCGAGCAGTACTTC. It is translated as CASSVGQGAEQYF.

The chain combines TRBV30 with TRBJ1-5; 7 bases align to TRBD1. The CDR3 spans 14 residues. Germline V gene sequence: CDR1 GTSNPN, CDR2 SVGIG (reference sequence). Trimming took 5 bases from V and 6 from J; bases not matched to a gene: 10. The CDR3 spells CAWDRVRGGQPQHF. In DNA form, the CDR3 reads TGTGCCTGGGACAGGGTTCGCGGAGGTCAGCCCCAGCATTTT.

This rearrangement joins TRBV7-2 to TRBJ2-3; D gene uncertain. Trimming pared 10 bases from V and 2 bases from J, leaving 7 bases between. The CDR3 covers 11 residues. Germline V gene sequence: CDR1 SGHTA, CDR2 FQGNSA. This CDR3 is CATRFTDTQYF. DNA of the CDR3: TGTGCCACTAGGTTCACAGATACGCAGTATTTT.

This clone was picked up one time. This chain links TRBV4-2 with TRBJ2-7; 9 bases fit TRBD2. V lost 6 bases to trimming and J lost 2 bases; unmatched junction nucleotides: 11. CDR3 length: 16 residues. Germline values: CDR1 LGHNA, CDR2 YNFKEQ. The CDR3 region has the DNA TGTGCCAGCAGAGGGGAGGAGACTAGCGGAGCCTACGAGCAGTACTTC. Its translation: CASRGEETSGAYEQYF.

CDR3 amino acids: CASRPGGLDEQYF. In DNA form, the CDR3 reads TGTGCCAGCAGACCAGGGGGCTTAGACGAGCAGTACTTC. The chain has TRBV6-5 and TRBJ2-7; 8 positions agree with TRBD1. J gave up 5 bases and V 6 bases, and 6 bases lay outside the gene matches. CDR3 length equals 13 residues. CDR1 and CDR2 (germline): MNHEY, SVGAGI.

The chain links TRBV30 to TRBJ2-5; a weak D match, TRBD2 (6 bases). V gave up 8 bases and J gave up 1 base, with 17 bases separating them. CDR1 and CDR2 (germline): GTSNPN, SVGIG (reference sequence). This CDR3 contains 14 residues. This CDR3 reads CAGGRTTAQETQYF. The CDR3 DNA is TGTGCCGGTGGCCGGACTACGGCCCAAGAGACCCAGTACTTC.

This clone was found once. The chain carries TRBV9 and TRBJ1-1, with a possible D match to TRBD1 (6 bases). The V gene lost 0 bases and the J gene lost 5 bases, with 14 bases spanning the gap. CDR3 size: 15 residues. The V gene's germline CDR1 is SGDLS and CDR2 YYNGEE. CDR3 residues: CASSVVGTPGTEAFF. The DNA for the CDR3 is TGTGCCAGCAGCGTAGTCGGGACACCCGGGACTGAAGCTTTCTTT.